This T cell receptor beta chain was sequenced in a study of CD8+CD57+ T cells in acquired aplastic anemia. Across the whole study: On average, sorted CD4+ and CD8+ cells gave 3.2 ug of DNA. Study results and limitations: Patients were compared with controls for CD8+ Simpson's diversity, and no significant difference emerged. Patients and controls shared approximately 30 CD8+ CDR3 sequences.

This clonotype was found a few times. Its specificity is not known. Selection for sequencing was limited to patients who had shown CD8+CD57+ cell expansion by flow cytometry. Every patient presented with severe acquired aplastic anemia. This CDR3 is built from 17 residues. Trimming pared 3 bases from V and 1 base from J, leaving 22 bases between. Germline values: CDR1 DFQATT, CDR2 SNEGSKA (reference sequence). Investigators profiled TCR beta VDJ and CDR3 from genomic DNA template. One entry per CDR3 protein results from TCRdb running MiXCR on the reads. Seen here are around 430,000 distinct CDR3 sequences, over 25% observed once, and the top ten hold roughly 0.89%.

J is TRBJ2-7 and V is TRBV20-1; D perhaps matches TRBD2 (7 bases). The sample taken for sequencing was sorted CD4+, CD8+, or CD8+CD57+ T cells (not recorded which) from PBMCs. This TCR came from a human donor with aplastic anemia. The CDR3 nucleotides read TGCAGTGCTAGCGGGCCTCCGGGGGCTAGCGGTTCCTACGAGCAGTACTTC. It codes for CSASGPPGASGSYEQYF.